The rows below give T cell receptor beta chains drawn from one sample of a study of blood T cell repertoires in COVID-19. TCRdb keeps only in-frame clones here, not all; method: immunoSEQ multiplex PCR. This table holds 350,000 to 450,000 clones, 85% to 90% found once. Sequencing used PBMCs or T cells enriched from blood (not recorded which). The receptors here all came from a man aged 30 to 39 who had recovered from COVID-19. The CDR3 runs from the conserved cysteine through the conserved F or W. Fields, in order: V gene, clone size, D gene, J gene, CDR3 DNA, CDR3 protein. D genes are given only for firm matches. Clone size, where shown, is once, few, many, or a class for clones that have expanded.

v_gene: TRBV5-1; abundance: -; d_gene: TRBD1; j_gene: TRBJ2-2; CDR3nt: TGCGCCAGCAGCCCGGGACAGGGAGGCACCGGGGAGCTGTTTTTT; CDR3aa: CASSPGQGGTGELFF
v_gene: TRBV3-1/TRBV3-2; abundance: once; d_gene: -; j_gene: TRBJ1-2; CDR3nt: TGTGCCAGCAGCCCGAGGGGGTCTAACTATGGCTACACCTTC; CDR3aa: CASSPRGSNYGYTF
v_gene: TRBV10-3; abundance: -; d_gene: TRBD1; j_gene: TRBJ2-7; CDR3nt: TGTGCCATCAGGGGACAGGGGCCCTACGAGCAGTACTTC; CDR3aa: CAIRGQGPYEQYF
v_gene: TRBV7-9; abundance: -; d_gene: -; j_gene: TRBJ1-1; CDR3nt: TGTGCCAGCAGATTACAGATGCAGGGGACTGAAGCTTTCTTT; CDR3aa: CASRLQMQGTEAFF
v_gene: TRBV18; abundance: -; d_gene: -; j_gene: TRBJ2-2; CDR3nt: TGTGCCAGCTCGTACGGCGGCACCGGGGAGCTGTTTTTT; CDR3aa: CASSYGGTGELFF
v_gene: TRBV7-8; abundance: -; d_gene: TRBD1; j_gene: TRBJ1-4; CDR3nt: TGTGCCAGCAGCACCGGGACAGGGGGTCATGAAAAACTGTTTTTT; CDR3aa: CASSTGTGGHEKLFF
v_gene: TRBV29-1; abundance: -; d_gene: TRBD1; j_gene: TRBJ2-7; CDR3nt: TGCAGCGTTGAAGTCCGACAGGGGGGATTCTACGAGCAGTACTTC; CDR3aa: CSVEVRQGGFYEQYF
v_gene: TRBV29-1; abundance: -; d_gene: TRBD2; j_gene: TRBJ2-7; CDR3nt: TGCGGGGGACTAGCGGGTCCGCGGCAGTACTTC; CDR3aa: CGGLAGPRQYF
v_gene: TRBV19; abundance: -; d_gene: TRBD1; j_gene: TRBJ1-5; CDR3nt: TGTGCCAGTAGCCAGGACAGGGGGAATCAGCCCCAGCATTTT; CDR3aa: CASSQDRGNQPQHF
v_gene: TRBV28; abundance: -; d_gene: TRBD1; j_gene: TRBJ1-5; CDR3nt: TGTGCCAGCAGTTTAGCAGGGGGAGGAGACAATCAGCCCCAGCATTTT; CDR3aa: CASSLAGGGDNQPQHF
v_gene: TRBV6-5; abundance: -; d_gene: -; j_gene: TRBJ2-5; CDR3nt: TGTGCCAGCACCCAGGGGGGAGAGACCCAGTACTTC; CDR3aa: CASTQGGETQYF
v_gene: TRBV5-1; abundance: once; d_gene: TRBD1; j_gene: TRBJ1-6; CDR3nt: TGCGCCAGCAAATCCACCGAGACAGGGGATAATTCACCCCTCCACTTT; CDR3aa: CASKSTETGDNSPLHF
v_gene: TRBV6-2/TRBV6-3; abundance: -; d_gene: -; j_gene: TRBJ2-2; CDR3nt: TGTGCCAGCAGTTACTCCTACACCGGGGAGCTGTTTTTT; CDR3aa: CASSYSYTGELFF
v_gene: TRBV24-1; abundance: once; d_gene: -; j_gene: TRBJ1-2; CDR3nt: TGTGCCACCAGTGATCCAGGTCATGGCTACACCTTC; CDR3aa: CATSDPGHGYTF
v_gene: TRBV6-5; abundance: -; d_gene: -; j_gene: TRBJ2-7; CDR3nt: TGTGCCAGCAGTACTCTAGCCTCCTACGAGCAGTACTTC; CDR3aa: CASSTLASYEQYF
v_gene: TRBV6-5; abundance: -; d_gene: -; j_gene: TRBJ2-7; CDR3nt: TGTGCCAGCAGTTACTCGGCGACAGGCTCCTACGAGCAGTACTTC; CDR3aa: CASSYSATGSYEQYF
v_gene: TRBV2; abundance: -; d_gene: -; j_gene: TRBJ2-7; CDR3nt: TGTGCCAGCAGTGGACAGGTCAACGAGCAGTACTTC; CDR3aa: CASSGQVNEQYF
v_gene: TRBV20-1; abundance: -; d_gene: TRBD2; j_gene: TRBJ2-1; CDR3nt: TGCAGTGCTAGTCCGGCTAGCGGGAGTCCCAATGAGCAGTTCTTC; CDR3aa: CSASPASGSPNEQFF
v_gene: TRBV29-1; abundance: -; d_gene: -; j_gene: TRBJ1-1; CDR3nt: TGCAGCGTTGAAGATGGGGCCTGGGGGGGAGCTTTCTTT; CDR3aa: CSVEDGAWGGAFF
v_gene: TRBV10-1; abundance: -; d_gene: TRBD2; j_gene: TRBJ2-5; CDR3nt: TGCGCCAGCAGTGGGCTTAGCGGGGGCGCGGAGACCCAGTACTTC; CDR3aa: CASSGLSGGAETQYF
v_gene: TRBV19; abundance: -; d_gene: -; j_gene: TRBJ2-2; CDR3nt: TGTGCCAGTAGTAGATCCAGCGCGAACACCGGGGAGCTGTTTTTT; CDR3aa: CASSRSSANTGELFF
v_gene: TRBV6-6; abundance: -; d_gene: TRBD1; j_gene: TRBJ2-5; CDR3nt: TGTGCCAGCAGTTACTCCGCCGGGACAGGCAAAGAGACCCAGTACTTC; CDR3aa: CASSYSAGTGKETQYF
v_gene: TRBV4-2; abundance: -; d_gene: -; j_gene: TRBJ1-5; CDR3nt: TGTGCCAGCAGCGGGGGACACCCAAGCAATCAGCCCCAGCATTTT; CDR3aa: CASSGGHPSNQPQHF
v_gene: TRBV15; abundance: -; d_gene: -; j_gene: TRBJ1-2; CDR3nt: TGTGCCACCAGCAGAGCTAGTTTAGTTGGCTACACCTTC; CDR3aa: CATSRASLVGYTF
v_gene: TRBV10-3; abundance: -; d_gene: -; j_gene: TRBJ1-3; CDR3nt: TGTGCCATCAGTGAAGGGCAGGGAATAAACACCATATATTTT; CDR3aa: CAISEGQGINTIYF
v_gene: TRBV13; abundance: -; d_gene: TRBD2; j_gene: TRBJ2-7; CDR3nt: TGTGCCAGCAGCTCAATCTCGACTAGCCCCTCCTACGAGCAGTACTTC; CDR3aa: CASSSISTSPSYEQYF
v_gene: TRBV30; abundance: -; d_gene: TRBD1; j_gene: TRBJ2-5; CDR3nt: TGTGCCTGGAGTGTCCCTCTGACAGGGCCGGAGACCCAGTACTTC; CDR3aa: CAWSVPLTGPETQYF
v_gene: TRBV27; abundance: -; d_gene: TRBD2; j_gene: TRBJ2-3; CDR3nt: TGTGCCAGCAGTGGTGTGGCGGGAGTGTCGACAGATACGCAGTATTTT; CDR3aa: CASSGVAGVSTDTQYF
v_gene: TRBV18; abundance: -; d_gene: TRBD1; j_gene: TRBJ1-1; CDR3nt: TGTGCCAGCTCACCGGGACAGGGGGCGAGGAACACTGAAGCTTTCTTT; CDR3aa: CASSPGQGARNTEAFF
v_gene: TRBV7-9; abundance: once; d_gene: -; j_gene: TRBJ1-2; CDR3nt: TGTGCCAGCAGCTTAGCTGGCTCTGGCGGCTACACCTTC; CDR3aa: CASSLAGSGGYTF
v_gene: TRBV30; abundance: -; d_gene: TRBD1; j_gene: TRBJ1-1; CDR3nt: TGTGCCTGGAGCGGACAGGGGAACACTGAAGCTTTCTTT; CDR3aa: CAWSGQGNTEAFF
v_gene: TRBV28; abundance: -; d_gene: TRBD1; j_gene: TRBJ1-2; CDR3nt: TGTGCCAGCAGTGCAGGGGGATTCAGAAACTATGGCTACACCTTC; CDR3aa: CASSAGGFRNYGYTF
v_gene: TRBV19; abundance: -; d_gene: TRBD2; j_gene: TRBJ2-7; CDR3nt: TGTGCCAGTAGCCCCGCGGCGGGAGGCAGTTGGGAGCAGTACTTC; CDR3aa: CASSPAAGGSWEQYF
v_gene: TRBV6-5; abundance: -; d_gene: -; j_gene: TRBJ2-4; CDR3nt: TGTGCCAGCAGTCCCTCGGGGAGCTTGAACATTCAGTACTTC; CDR3aa: CASSPSGSLNIQYF
v_gene: TRBV24-1; abundance: -; d_gene: -; j_gene: TRBJ2-1; CDR3nt: TGTGCCACCAGTGACTCTAACGTCCCACCTCCTAGGAATGAGCAGTTCTTC; CDR3aa: CATSDSNVPPPRNEQFF
v_gene: TRBV28; abundance: many; d_gene: TRBD2; j_gene: TRBJ2-3; CDR3nt: TGTGCCAGCAGTTCTAGCGGGCGAGGGGCAGATACGCAGTATTTT; CDR3aa: CASSSSGRGADTQYF
v_gene: TRBV12-3/TRBV12-4; abundance: -; d_gene: TRBD1; j_gene: TRBJ1-5; CDR3nt: TGTGCCAGCAGCCCACAGGGGTTCCAGCCCCAGCATTTT; CDR3aa: CASSPQGFQPQHF
v_gene: TRBV5-1; abundance: -; d_gene: TRBD1; j_gene: TRBJ2-2; CDR3nt: TGCGCCAGCAGCTGGGGACAGCGTGACGGGGAGCTGTTTTTT; CDR3aa: CASSWGQRDGELFF
v_gene: TRBV6-1; abundance: -; d_gene: -; j_gene: TRBJ1-5; CDR3nt: TGTGCCAGCAGTGATTGGCAGGGCCCCAATCAGCCCCAGCATTTT; CDR3aa: CASSDWQGPNQPQHF
v_gene: TRBV5-5; abundance: -; d_gene: -; j_gene: TRBJ2-2; CDR3nt: TGTGCCAGCAGCTTGGACGTCTATCCCGGGGAGCTGTTTTTT; CDR3aa: CASSLDVYPGELFF
v_gene: TRBV7-9; abundance: -; d_gene: TRBD1; j_gene: TRBJ2-5; CDR3nt: TGTGCCAGCAGCTTGGGCAGGGGGCCAGAGACCCAGTACTTC; CDR3aa: CASSLGRGPETQYF
v_gene: TRBV3-1/TRBV3-2; abundance: -; d_gene: TRBD2; j_gene: TRBJ2-3; CDR3nt: TGTGCCAGCAGCCAATGGACTAGCGGGAGCACAGATACGCAGTATTTT; CDR3aa: CASSQWTSGSTDTQYF
v_gene: TRBV30; abundance: -; d_gene: -; j_gene: TRBJ1-1; CDR3nt: TGTGCCTGGAGTGTTTTGTCGAGCAACACTGAAGCTTTCTTT; CDR3aa: CAWSVLSSNTEAFF
v_gene: TRBV7-6; abundance: -; d_gene: TRBD2; j_gene: TRBJ2-2; CDR3nt: TGTGCCAGCAGCCCCTCCGTGGGCGGGAGTTCGGGGGAGCTGTTTTTT; CDR3aa: CASSPSVGGSSGELFF
v_gene: TRBV5-6; abundance: -; d_gene: -; j_gene: TRBJ2-2; CDR3nt: TGTGCCAGCAGCTTGTTCACTAGCAGAACCACCGGGGAGCTGTTTTTT; CDR3aa: CASSLFTSRTTGELFF
v_gene: TRBV4-1; abundance: -; d_gene: TRBD2; j_gene: TRBJ2-1; CDR3nt: TGCGCCAGCAGCCTGCTAGCGGGAGACGAGCAGTTCTTC; CDR3aa: CASSLLAGDEQFF
v_gene: TRBV7-8; abundance: -; d_gene: -; j_gene: TRBJ2-7; CDR3nt: TGTGCCAGCAGCTTATTTTTCGGGCAGGGTTTGAACGAGCAGTACTTC; CDR3aa: CASSLFFGQGLNEQYF
v_gene: TRBV11-2; abundance: -; d_gene: -; j_gene: TRBJ2-7; CDR3nt: TGTGCCAGCAGTGGAGGGCCTTTCGAGCAGTACTTC; CDR3aa: CASSGGPFEQYF
v_gene: TRBV30; abundance: -; d_gene: TRBD1; j_gene: TRBJ2-7; CDR3nt: TGTGCCCTCGACAGGGGTAACTACGAGCAGTACTTC; CDR3aa: CALDRGNYEQYF
v_gene: TRBV29-1; abundance: -; d_gene: -; j_gene: TRBJ2-3; CDR3nt: TGCAGCGTTGATATAGGACTGGATACGCAGTATTTT; CDR3aa: CSVDIGLDTQYF
v_gene: TRBV13; abundance: -; d_gene: -; j_gene: TRBJ2-5; CDR3nt: TGTGCCAGCAGCTTGGGACTTATACAAGAGACCCAGTACTTC; CDR3aa: CASSLGLIQETQYF
v_gene: TRBV20-1; abundance: -; d_gene: -; j_gene: TRBJ2-5; CDR3nt: TGCAGTGCTAGTGAGACGGGAGCGGCGGAGACCCAGTACTTC; CDR3aa: CSASETGAAETQYF
v_gene: TRBV7-9; abundance: -; d_gene: TRBD1; j_gene: TRBJ1-1; CDR3nt: TGTGCCAGCAGCACGCACCGTCGGACAGGGTACACTGAAGCTTTCTTT; CDR3aa: CASSTHRRTGYTEAFF
v_gene: TRBV6-1; abundance: -; d_gene: TRBD1; j_gene: TRBJ2-7; CDR3nt: TGTGCCAGCAGTGAAGAGGGACAGACGATCTACGAGCAGTACTTC; CDR3aa: CASSEEGQTIYEQYF
v_gene: TRBV29-1; abundance: once; d_gene: TRBD2; j_gene: TRBJ2-2; CDR3nt: TGCAGCGTTGGGCCTAGCGGGAGCCTCGGGGAGCTGTTTTTT; CDR3aa: CSVGPSGSLGELFF
v_gene: TRBV3-1/TRBV3-2; abundance: -; d_gene: -; j_gene: TRBJ2-2; CDR3nt: TGTGCCAGCAGCCGGACTTCTAACACCGGGGAGCTGTTTTTT; CDR3aa: CASSRTSNTGELFF
v_gene: TRBV5-1; abundance: -; d_gene: TRBD2; j_gene: TRBJ2-1; CDR3nt: TGCGCCAGCACGACTAGCGGGAGAGGGTCCTACAATGAGCAGTTCTTC; CDR3aa: CASTTSGRGSYNEQFF
v_gene: TRBV5-4; abundance: -; d_gene: TRBD2; j_gene: TRBJ2-7; CDR3nt: TGTGCCAGCAGCACGGGACTAGCGGACAGCTCCTACGAGCAGTACTTC; CDR3aa: CASSTGLADSSYEQYF
v_gene: TRBV29-1; abundance: -; d_gene: TRBD2; j_gene: TRBJ2-1; CDR3nt: TGCAGCGTTGAAGGGCTAGCGGCCTTATACAATGAGCAGTTCTTC; CDR3aa: CSVEGLAALYNEQFF
v_gene: TRBV4-1; abundance: -; d_gene: TRBD2; j_gene: TRBJ2-3; CDR3nt: TGCGCCAGCAGCCGAGCGGTAGCGGGAGGTAATACGCAGTATTTT; CDR3aa: CASSRAVAGGNTQYF